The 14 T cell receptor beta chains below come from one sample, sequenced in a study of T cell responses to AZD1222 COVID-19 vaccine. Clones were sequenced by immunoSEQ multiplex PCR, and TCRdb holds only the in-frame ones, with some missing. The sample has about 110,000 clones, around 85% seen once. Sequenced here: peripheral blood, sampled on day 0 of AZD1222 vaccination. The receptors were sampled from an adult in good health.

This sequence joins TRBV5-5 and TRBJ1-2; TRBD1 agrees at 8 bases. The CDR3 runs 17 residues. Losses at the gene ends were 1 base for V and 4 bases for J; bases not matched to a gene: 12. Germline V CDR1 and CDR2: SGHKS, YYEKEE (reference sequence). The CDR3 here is CASSLSGQVTGTYGYTF. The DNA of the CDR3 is TGTGCCAGCAGCTTGTCGGGACAGGTCACCGGAACCTATGGCTACACCTTC.

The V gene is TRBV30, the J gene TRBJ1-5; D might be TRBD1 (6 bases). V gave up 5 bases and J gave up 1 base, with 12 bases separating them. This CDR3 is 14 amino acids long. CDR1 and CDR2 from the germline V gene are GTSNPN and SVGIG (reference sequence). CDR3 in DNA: TGTGCCTGGGGGGGGGCAGTAAGCAATCAGCCCCAGCATTTT. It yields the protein CAWGGAVSNQPQHF.

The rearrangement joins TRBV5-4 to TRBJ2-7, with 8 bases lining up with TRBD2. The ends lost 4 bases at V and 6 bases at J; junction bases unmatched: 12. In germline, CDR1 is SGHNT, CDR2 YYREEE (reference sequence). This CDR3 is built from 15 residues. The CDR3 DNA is TGTGCCAGCAGCGTCTCCGGGACTAGTTTTTTCGAGCAGTACTTC. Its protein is CASSVSGTSFFEQYF.

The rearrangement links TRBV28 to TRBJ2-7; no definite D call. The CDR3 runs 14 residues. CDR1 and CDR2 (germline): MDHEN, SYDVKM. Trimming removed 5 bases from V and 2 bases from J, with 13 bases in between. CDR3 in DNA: TGTGCCAGCAGTCCCACTGACGTGACCTACGAGCAGTACTTC. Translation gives CASSPTDVTYEQYF.

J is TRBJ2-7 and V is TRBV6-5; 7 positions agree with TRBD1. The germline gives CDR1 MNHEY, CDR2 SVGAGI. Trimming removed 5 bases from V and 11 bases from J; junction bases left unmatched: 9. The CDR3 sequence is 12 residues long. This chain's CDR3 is CASSKRQGPEYF. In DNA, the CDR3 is TGTGCCAGCAGTAAACGACAGGGACCGGAGTACTTC.

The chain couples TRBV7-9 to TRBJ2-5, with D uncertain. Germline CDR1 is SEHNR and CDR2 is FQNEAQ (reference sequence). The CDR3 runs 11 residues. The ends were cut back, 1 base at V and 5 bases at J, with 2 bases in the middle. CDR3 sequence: CASSLVETQYF. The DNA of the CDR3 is TGTGCCAGCAGCTTAGTCGAGACCCAGTACTTC.

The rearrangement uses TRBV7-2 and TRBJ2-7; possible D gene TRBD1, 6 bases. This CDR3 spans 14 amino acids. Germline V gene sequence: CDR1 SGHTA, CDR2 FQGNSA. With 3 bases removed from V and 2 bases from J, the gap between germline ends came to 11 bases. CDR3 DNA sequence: TGTGCCAGCAGCTTCCGGACAGCCACCTACGAGCAGTACTTC. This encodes CASSFRTATYEQYF.

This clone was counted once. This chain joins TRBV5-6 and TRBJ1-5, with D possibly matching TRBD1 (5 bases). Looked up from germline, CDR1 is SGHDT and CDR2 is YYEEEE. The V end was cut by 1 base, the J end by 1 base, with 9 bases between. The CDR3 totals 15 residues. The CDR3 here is CASSLSGRSNQPQHF. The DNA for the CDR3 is TGTGCCAGCAGCTTGTCGGGACGAAGCAATCAGCCCCAGCATTTT.

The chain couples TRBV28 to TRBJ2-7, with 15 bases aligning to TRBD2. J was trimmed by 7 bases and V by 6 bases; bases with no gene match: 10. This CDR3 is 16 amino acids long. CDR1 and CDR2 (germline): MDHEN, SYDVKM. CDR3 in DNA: TGTGCCAGCAGAGATCCGGGACTAGCGGGAGGATGGGAGCAGTACTTC. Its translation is CASRDPGLAGGWEQYF.

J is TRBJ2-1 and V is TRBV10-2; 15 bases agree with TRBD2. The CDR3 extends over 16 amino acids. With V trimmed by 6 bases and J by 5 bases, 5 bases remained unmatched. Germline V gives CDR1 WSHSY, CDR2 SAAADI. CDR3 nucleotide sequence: TGCGCCAGCAGGGGACTAGCGGGGGGTGGACACAATGAGCAGTTCTTC. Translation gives CASRGLAGGGHNEQFF.

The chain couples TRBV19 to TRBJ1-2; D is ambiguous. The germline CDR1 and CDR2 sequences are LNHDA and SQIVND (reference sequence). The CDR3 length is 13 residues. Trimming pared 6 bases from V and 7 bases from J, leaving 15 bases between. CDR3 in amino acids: CASRGPVNPGYTF. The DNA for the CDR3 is TGTGCCAGTAGGGGCCCTGTCAACCCTGGCTACACCTTC.

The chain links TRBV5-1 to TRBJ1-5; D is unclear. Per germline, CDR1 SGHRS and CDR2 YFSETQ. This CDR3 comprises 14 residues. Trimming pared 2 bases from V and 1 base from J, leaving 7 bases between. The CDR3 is CASSFEGSNQPQHF. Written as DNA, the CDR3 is TGCGCCAGCAGCTTCGAGGGAAGCAATCAGCCCCAGCATTTT.

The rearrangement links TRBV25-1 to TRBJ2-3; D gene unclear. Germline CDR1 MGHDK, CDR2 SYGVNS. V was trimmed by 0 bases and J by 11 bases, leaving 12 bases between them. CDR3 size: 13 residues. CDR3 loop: CASSEYVGSRQYF. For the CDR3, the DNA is TGTGCCAGCAGTGAATATGTTGGCTCCCGGCAGTATTTT.

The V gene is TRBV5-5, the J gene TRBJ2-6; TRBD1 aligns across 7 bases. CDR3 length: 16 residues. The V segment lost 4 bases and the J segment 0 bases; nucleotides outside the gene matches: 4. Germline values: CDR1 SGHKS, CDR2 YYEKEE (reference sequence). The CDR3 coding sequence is TGTGCCAGCAGCACCAGGACAGGCTCTGGGGCCAACGTCCTGACTTTC. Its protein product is CASSTRTGSGANVLTF. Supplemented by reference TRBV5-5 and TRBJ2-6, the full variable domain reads DAGVTQSPTHLIKTRGQQVTLRCSPISGHKSVSWYQQVLGQGPQFIFQYYEKEERGRGNFPDRFSARQFPNYSSELNVNALLLGDSALYLCASSTRTGSGANVLTFGAGSRLTVL.